What follows are 13 T cell receptor beta chains derived from one specimen sequenced in a study of cytotoxic CD8 clonotypes in ibrutinib-treated CLL. Clones were read by immunoSEQ multiplex PCR, and TCRdb kept only the in-frame ones, dropping some. The sample has a few hundred thousand clones, about 61% seen once. The sample consisted of PBMCs, taken after 36 months of ibrutinib treatment. The origin of the receptors is a human donor with chronic lymphocytic leukemia.

V is TRBV4-3 and J is TRBJ1-2; TRBD1 matches 9 bases. Losses at the gene ends were 0 bases for V and 2 bases for J; bases not matched to a gene: 7. Per the germline V gene, CDR1 is LGHNA and CDR2 is YSLEER. This CDR3 contains 17 residues. The DNA for the CDR3 is TGCGCCAGCAGCCAAGATATTTGGACAGGGGAGAACTATGGCTACACCTTC. This codes for CASSQDIWTGENYGYTF.

CDR3 bases: TGTGCCAGTAGTATTTGGGGGCTGGGTATGAGAAGGTATCATACTGAAGCTTTCTTT. The encoded protein is CASSIWGLGMRRYHTEAFF. The V call is TRBV19, the J call TRBJ1-1; a possible D gene is TRBD1 (6 bases). Germline CDR1 is LNHDA and CDR2 is SQIVND (reference sequence). V was shortened by 3 bases and J by 5 bases, with 28 bases between the two germline ends. This CDR3 spans 19 amino acids.

Only one count was recorded for this clone. The gene calls are TRBV29-1 and TRBJ1-1; the match to TRBD1 covers 8 bases. The junction had 7 bases not matched to a gene; V was cut back by 4 bases and J by 3 bases. Germline V gene sequence: CDR1 SQVTM, CDR2 ANQGSEA. This CDR3 has 14 residues. The chain's CDR3 is CSVVGQDFHTEAFF. DNA for the CDR3: TGCAGCGTTGTGGGACAGGACTTTCACACTGAAGCTTTCTTT. Combining the CDR3 with reference TRBV29-1 and TRBJ1-1 gives the whole variable domain SAVISQKPSRDICQRGTSLTIQCQVDSQVTMMFWYRQQPGQSLTLIATANQGSEATYESGFVIDKFPISRPNLTFSTLTVSNMSPEDSSIYLCSVVGQDFHTEAFFGQGTRLTVV.

The sample holds one count of this clone. The chain couples TRBV5-4 to TRBJ2-3; 12 bases are shared with TRBD2. This CDR3 contains 16 residues. J was trimmed by 6 bases and V by 4 bases; bases with no gene match: 9. Germline loops: CDR1 SGHNT, CDR2 YYREEE (reference sequence). The CDR3 sequence: CASSISSGRAGDTQYF. The CDR3, as DNA: TGTGCCAGCAGCATTTCTAGCGGGAGGGCCGGGGATACGCAGTATTTT.

The chain uses TRBV9 and TRBJ2-3; D remains ambiguous. The CDR3 spans 12 residues. V was clipped by 1 base and J by 4 bases, with 4 bases between them. CDR1 and CDR2 (germline): SGDLS, YYNGEE. The CDR3 sequence: CASSVPSDTQYF. CDR3 DNA: TGTGCCAGCAGCGTACCCTCAGATACGCAGTATTTT.

Here the CDR3 reads CASRFLREGGTGELFF. For the CDR3, the DNA is TGTGCCAGCAGGTTTCTCCGGGAGGGTGGCACCGGGGAGCTGTTTTTT. The V gene is TRBV7-9, the J gene TRBJ2-2; TRBD2 matches at 8 bases. V was clipped by 6 bases and J by 4 bases; unmatched bases: 10. The germline V gene has CDR1 SEHNR and CDR2 FQNEAQ (reference sequence). The CDR3 consists of 16 residues.

The rearrangement links TRBV6-5 to TRBJ1-5; D gene unclear. The V end lost 6 bases, the J end lost 3 bases, and 15 bases lay between the germline ends. The CDR3 is made up of 15 amino acids. Germline V lookup: CDR1 MNHEY, CDR2 SVGAGI. CDR3 in amino acids: CASSPRWGVNQPQHF. Written as DNA, the CDR3 is TGTGCCAGCAGCCCCCGTTGGGGAGTCAATCAGCCCCAGCATTTT.

The chain combines TRBV28 with TRBJ2-3; D call uncertain. The germline V gene encodes CDR1 MDHEN and CDR2 SYDVKM. This CDR3 comprises 13 residues. V was shortened by 9 bases and J by 6 bases, with 16 bases between the two germline ends. The CDR3 region is CASVLSVGDTQYF. The CDR3 DNA follows: TGTGCCAGTGTCCTGAGCGTTGGGGATACGCAGTATTTT.

V and J are TRBV7-9 and TRBJ1-2; D uncertain. The CDR3 is made up of 12 amino acids. Between the trimmed V and J ends, which lost 0 bases and 8 bases, there was a span of 7 bases. The V gene's germline CDR1 is SEHNR and CDR2 FQNEAQ (reference sequence). The CDR3 DNA reads TGTGCCAGCAGCTTAGCCCCCGCGGGCTACACCTTC. Translation gives CASSLAPAGYTF.

J is TRBJ2-4 and V is TRBV9; TRBD2 matches at 8 bases. Germline CDR1 and CDR2: SGDLS and YYNGEE. J lost 5 bases, V lost 4 bases, and 17 bases had no gene match. The CDR3 has 18 amino acids. The chain's CDR3 is CASSPHRVSGITQNIQYF. CDR3 in DNA: TGTGCCAGCAGCCCCCACCGGGTTAGCGGGATCACCCAAAACATTCAGTACTTC.

The genes are TRBV15 and TRBJ1-1; D is perhaps TRBD1 (6 bases). Trimming removed 0 bases at V and 1 base at J, with 15 bases between. Germline assignment: CDR1 LNHNV and CDR2 YYDKDF (reference sequence). The CDR3 spans 17 residues. CDR3 loop: CATSRDVTGTPNTEAFF. The CDR3, as DNA: TGTGCCACCAGCAGAGACGTTACCGGGACACCGAACACTGAAGCTTTCTTT. The variable domain in full, with the rest retrieved from reference TRBV15 and TRBJ1-1, is DAMVIQNPRYQVTQFGKPVTLSCSQTLNHNVMYWYQQKSSQAPKLLFHYYDKDFNNEADTPDNFQSRRPNTSFCFLDIRSPGLGDTAMYLCATSRDVTGTPNTEAFFGQGTRLTVV.

This clone was counted only a few times. This rearrangement joins TRBV15 to TRBJ1-3, with 9 bases identical to TRBD1. From germline, CDR1 is LNHNV and CDR2 YYDKDF (reference sequence). The J segment lost 4 bases and the V segment lost 9 bases, leaving 7 bases of the junction unmatched. The CDR3 is 14 residues long. CDR3 DNA sequence: TGTGCCACGTATCAGGACAGGGGAGGAAACACCATATATTTT. This codes for CATYQDRGGNTIYF.

This chain uses TRBV10-1 with TRBJ2-7; D gene uncertain. V was shortened by 8 bases and J by 5 bases, with 7 bases between the two germline ends. CDR1 and CDR2 from the germline V gene are WNHNN and SYGVQD (reference sequence). This CDR3 has 10 amino acids. The CDR3 region has the DNA TGCGCCAGCTCGATCCACGAGCAGTACTTC. Translated: CASSIHEQYF.